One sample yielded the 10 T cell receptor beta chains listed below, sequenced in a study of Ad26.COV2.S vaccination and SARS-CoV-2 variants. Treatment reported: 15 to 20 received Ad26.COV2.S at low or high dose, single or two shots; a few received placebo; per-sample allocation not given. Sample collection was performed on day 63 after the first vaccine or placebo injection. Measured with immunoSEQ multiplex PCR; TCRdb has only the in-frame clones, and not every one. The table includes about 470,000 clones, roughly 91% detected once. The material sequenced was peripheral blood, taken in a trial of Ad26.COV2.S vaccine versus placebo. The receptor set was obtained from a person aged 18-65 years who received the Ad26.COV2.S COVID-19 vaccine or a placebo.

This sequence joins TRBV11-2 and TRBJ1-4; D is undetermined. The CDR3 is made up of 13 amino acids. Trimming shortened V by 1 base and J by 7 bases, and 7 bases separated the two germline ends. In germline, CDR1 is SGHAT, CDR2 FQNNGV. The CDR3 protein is CASSLGAVEKLFF. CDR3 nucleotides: TGTGCCAGCAGCTTAGGAGCGGTTGAAAAACTGTTTTTT.

CDR3 coding DNA: TGTGCCAGCAGACAGGGGGGACAGGGGGTAAATGAGCAGTTCTTC. This encodes CASRQGGQGVNEQFF. This sequence joins TRBV28 and TRBJ2-1, with 11 bases aligning to TRBD1. V dropped 6 bases and J dropped 7; count of bases not matched to a gene: 8. The germline V gene has CDR1 MDHEN and CDR2 SYDVKM. This CDR3 has 15 residues.

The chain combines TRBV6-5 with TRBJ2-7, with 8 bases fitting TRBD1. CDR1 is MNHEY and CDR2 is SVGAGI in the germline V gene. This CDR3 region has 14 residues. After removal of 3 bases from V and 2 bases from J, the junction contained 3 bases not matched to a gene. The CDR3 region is CASSYGTGAYEQYF. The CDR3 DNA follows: TGTGCCAGCAGTTATGGGACAGGCGCCTACGAGCAGTACTTC.

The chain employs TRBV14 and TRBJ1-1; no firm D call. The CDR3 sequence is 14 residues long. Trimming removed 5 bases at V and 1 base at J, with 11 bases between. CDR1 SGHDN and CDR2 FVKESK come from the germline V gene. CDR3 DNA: TGTGCCAGCAGCGGGATAACCACGAACACTGAAGCTTTCTTT. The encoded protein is CASSGITTNTEAFF. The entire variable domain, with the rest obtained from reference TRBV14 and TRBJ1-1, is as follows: EAGVTQFPSHSVIEKGQTVTLRCDPISGHDNLYWYRRVMGKEIKFLLHFVKESKQDESGMPNNRFLAERTGGTYSTLKVQPAELEDSGVYFCASSGITTNTEAFFGQGTRLTVV.

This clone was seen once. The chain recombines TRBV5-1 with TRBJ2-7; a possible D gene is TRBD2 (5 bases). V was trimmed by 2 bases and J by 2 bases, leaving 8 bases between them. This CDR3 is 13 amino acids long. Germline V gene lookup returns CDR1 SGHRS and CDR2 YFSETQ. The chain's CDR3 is CASSLGGPYEQYF. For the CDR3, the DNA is TGCGCCAGCAGCTTAGGAGGTCCCTACGAGCAGTACTTC.

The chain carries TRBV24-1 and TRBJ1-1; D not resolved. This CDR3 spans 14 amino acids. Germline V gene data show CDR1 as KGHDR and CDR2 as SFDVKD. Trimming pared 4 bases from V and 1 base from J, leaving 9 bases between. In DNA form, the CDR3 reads TGTGCCACCAGTGACGGCAGAACGAACACTGAAGCTTTCTTT. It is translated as CATSDGRTNTEAFF.

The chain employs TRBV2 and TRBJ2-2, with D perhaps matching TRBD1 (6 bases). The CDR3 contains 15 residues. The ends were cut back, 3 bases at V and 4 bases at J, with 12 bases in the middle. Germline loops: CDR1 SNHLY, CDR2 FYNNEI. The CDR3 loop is CASSDPGTPTGELFF. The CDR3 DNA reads TGTGCCAGCAGTGATCCCGGGACACCCACCGGGGAGCTGTTTTTT.

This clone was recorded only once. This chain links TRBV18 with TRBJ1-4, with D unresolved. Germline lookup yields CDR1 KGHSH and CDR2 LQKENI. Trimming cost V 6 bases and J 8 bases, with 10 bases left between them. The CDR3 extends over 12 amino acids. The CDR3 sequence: CASSDVSEKLFF. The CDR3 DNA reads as TGTGCCAGCTCCGACGTGTCGGAAAAACTGTTTTTT.

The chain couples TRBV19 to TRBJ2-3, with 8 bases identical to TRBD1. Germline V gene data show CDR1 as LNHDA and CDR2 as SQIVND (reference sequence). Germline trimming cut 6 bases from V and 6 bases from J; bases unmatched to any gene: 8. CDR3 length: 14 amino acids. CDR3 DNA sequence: TGTGCCAGTAGACGTACAGGGGGTTTCGATACGCAGTATTTT. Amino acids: CASRRTGGFDTQYF.

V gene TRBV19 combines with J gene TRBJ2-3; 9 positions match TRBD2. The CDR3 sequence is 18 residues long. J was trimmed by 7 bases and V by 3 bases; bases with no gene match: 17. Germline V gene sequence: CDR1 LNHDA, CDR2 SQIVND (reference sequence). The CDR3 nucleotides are TGTGCCAGTAGTATCCCCTGGACTAGCGCTCAGGGGGGTTATACGCAGTATTTT. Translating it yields CASSIPWTSAQGGYTQYF.